The following is a TCR beta chain sequence with its context. The data stem from a study of blood T cell repertoires in COVID-19. At the level of the study: There were acute and convalescent COVID-19 samples, and they came from the United States, Italy and Spain.

Libraries were prepared by immunoSEQ multiplex PCR; TCRdb keeps only in-frame clonotypes and omits some of them. The table lists approximately 65,000 clones, roughly 80% of them singletons. The TCR originated in a human donor in a cohort sampled during active COVID-19. The sequenced material came from peripheral blood.

The CDR3 here is CASSSAGARWYF. CDR3 coding DNA: TGTGCCAGCAGTTCGGCAGGGGCAAGGTGGTACTTC. The chain is built from TRBV28 and TRBJ2-7; possibly TRBD1 for D (6 bases). Trimming shortened V by 4 bases and J by 12 bases, and 16 bases separated the two germline ends. Looked up from germline, CDR1 is MDHEN and CDR2 is SYDVKM. The CDR3 is made up of 12 amino acids.